Below are 13 T cell receptor beta chains sequenced from a single sample in a study of blood T cell repertoires in COVID-19. Libraries were prepared by immunoSEQ multiplex PCR; TCRdb keeps only in-frame clonotypes and omits some of them. The sample consists of hundreds of thousands of clones, around 91% of them appearing once. Specimen: PBMCs or T cells enriched from blood (not recorded which). Source of these receptors: a woman in her late teens or twenties with acute COVID-19.

V usage is TRBV4-2 and J usage is TRBJ1-1; 7 bases fit TRBD1. The CDR3 runs 15 residues. The V and J ends lost 4 bases and 2 bases, in that order; junction bases with no gene match: 7. CDR1 is LGHNA and CDR2 is YNFKEQ in the germline V gene. The CDR3 sequence: CASSPPDRDNTEAFF. The CDR3 DNA follows: TGTGCCAGCAGCCCCCCAGACAGGGACAACACTGAAGCTTTCTTT.

The chain combines TRBV7-2 with TRBJ2-7, with TRBD2 as a possible D gene (6 bases). The CDR3 is 14 residues long. CDR1 and CDR2 from the germline V gene are SGHTA and FQGNSA. V was trimmed by 2 bases and J by 4 bases, leaving 12 bases between them. As DNA, the CDR3 is TGTGCCAGCAGCTTACGGACGGGGGAATACGAGCAGTACTTC. Protein sequence: CASSLRTGEYEQYF.

The chain is built from TRBV27 and TRBJ2-3, with a possible D match to TRBD2 (5 bases). The CDR3 has 13 amino acids. Germline CDR1 and CDR2: MNHEY and SMNVEV (reference sequence). V lost 5 bases, J lost 3 bases, and 9 bases lay in between. The CDR3 DNA reads TGTGCCAGCAGTCTCAGCGGAACAGATACGCAGTATTTT. It translates to CASSLSGTDTQYF.

This chain links TRBV6-5 with TRBJ2-3; TRBD2 matches 9 bases. V shed 11 bases, J shed 3 bases, and the junction held 12 bases outside the gene matches. The CDR3 runs 15 residues. Germline values: CDR1 MNHEY, CDR2 SVGAGI. The CDR3 bases are TGTGCCGGGATAGCGGGAGACTGGGGGACAGATACGCAGTATTTT. This codes for CAGIAGDWGTDTQYF.

The chain carries TRBV5-6 and TRBJ2-6; TRBD1 matches at 9 bases. Germline values: CDR1 SGHDT, CDR2 YYEEEE. The CDR3 totals 17 residues. V shed 6 bases and J 2 bases; nucleotides not matched to a gene: 9. CDR3 loop: CASTVRGQGAGANVLTF. The CDR3 DNA reads TGTGCCAGCACGGTAAGGGGACAGGGCGCTGGGGCCAACGTCCTGACTTTC.

The chain joins TRBV2 to TRBJ1-4; a possible D gene is TRBD1 (6 bases). Trimming removed 6 bases at V and 4 bases at J, with 15 bases between. This CDR3 region has 15 residues. Germline V gene sequence: CDR1 SNHLY, CDR2 FYNNEI. CDR3 DNA sequence: TGTGCCAGCAGCGGGGTACAGGGCGGTAATGAAAAACTGTTTTTT. This gives the protein CASSGVQGGNEKLFF.

The V gene is TRBV28, the J gene TRBJ1-2; D may be TRBD1 (5 bases). The germline gives CDR1 MDHEN, CDR2 SYDVKM. V was cut by 6 bases and J by 3 bases, with 17 bases left in between. The CDR3 length is 15 residues. CDR3 protein: CASRQPGWGDYGYTF. CDR3 bases: TGTGCCAGCAGACAACCCGGGTGGGGGGACTATGGCTACACCTTC.

This chain connects TRBV5-6 to TRBJ2-7; 7 bases are a match to TRBD1. J gave up 7 bases and V 2 bases, and 18 bases lay outside the gene matches. Germline CDR1 is SGHDT and CDR2 is YYEEEE. The CDR3 extends over 17 amino acids. Here the CDR3 DNA reads TGTGCCAGCAGCTTTAGGACAGGAGGACCGGGTACATGGGAGCAGTACTTC. Translation gives CASSFRTGGPGTWEQYF.

This clone was observed a single time. V usage is TRBV9 and J usage is TRBJ2-1; tentative D call: TRBD2 (6 bases). The length of the CDR3 is 17 residues. V lost 4 bases to trimming and J lost 7 bases, with 24 bases between them. Germline V gene lookup returns CDR1 SGDLS and CDR2 YYNGEE. In DNA form, the CDR3 reads TGTGCCAGCAGCCACTCCAAGGACGGGAGAGGAAAGAATGAGCAGTTCTTC. This codes for CASSHSKDGRGKNEQFF.

This clone was recorded a few times. The chain uses TRBV28 and TRBJ1-1, with D possibly being TRBD1 (6 bases). CDR3 length equals 16 residues. V was clipped by 5 bases and J by 1 base, with 17 bases between them. Germline loops: CDR1 MDHEN, CDR2 SYDVKM. CDR3 DNA sequence: TGTGCCAGCAGTGACTATACCGGGACAAGGAACACTGAAGCTTTCTTT. It translates to CASSDYTGTRNTEAFF.

The table lists this clone with a count of one. The chain employs TRBV3-1 (or the pseudogene TRBV3-2) and TRBJ2-7, with D perhaps TRBD1 (6 bases). The germline gives CDR1 LGHDT, CDR2 YNNKEL (reference sequence). The V and J ends lost 5 bases and 6 bases respectively, with 14 bases between them. The CDR3 sequence is 13 residues long. CDR3 loop: CASSFNSRGEQYF. The CDR3 DNA reads TGTGCCAGCAGCTTTAATAGCAGGGGCGAGCAGTACTTC.

This rearrangement joins TRBV7-6 to TRBJ2-7, with D possibly being TRBD2 (7 bases). Germline lookup yields CDR1 SGHVS and CDR2 FNYEAQ. V lost 0 bases to trimming and J lost 2 bases, with 8 bases between them. The CDR3 is 14 residues long. This CDR3 reads CASSLAGGAYEQYF. In DNA, the CDR3 is TGTGCCAGCAGCTTAGCAGGGGGGGCCTACGAGCAGTACTTC.

This sequence joins TRBV5-1 and TRBJ2-2; 7 positions match TRBD2. J gave up 3 bases and V 8 bases, and 7 bases lay outside the gene matches. Germline V gives CDR1 SGHRS, CDR2 YFSETQ. The CDR3 is made up of 14 amino acids. CDR3 amino acids: CASQREADTGELFF. The CDR3 region has the DNA TGCGCCAGTCAACGGGAGGCTGACACCGGGGAGCTGTTTTTT.